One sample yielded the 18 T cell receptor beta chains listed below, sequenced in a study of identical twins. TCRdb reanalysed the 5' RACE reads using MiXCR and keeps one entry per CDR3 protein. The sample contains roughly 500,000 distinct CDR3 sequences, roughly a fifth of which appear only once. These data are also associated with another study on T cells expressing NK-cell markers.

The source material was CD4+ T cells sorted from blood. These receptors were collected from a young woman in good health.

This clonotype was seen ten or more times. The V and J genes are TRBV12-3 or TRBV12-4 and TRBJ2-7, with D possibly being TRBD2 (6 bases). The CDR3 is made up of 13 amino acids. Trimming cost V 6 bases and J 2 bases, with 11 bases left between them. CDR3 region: CASRGDSPYEQYF. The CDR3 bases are TGTGCCAGCAGGGGGGACTCCCCCTACGAGCAGTACTTC.

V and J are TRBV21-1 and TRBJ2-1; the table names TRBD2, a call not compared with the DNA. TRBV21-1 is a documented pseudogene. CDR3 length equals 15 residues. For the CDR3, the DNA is TGTGCCAGCACTCAACAGGTAGCGGGAGTGTATGAGCAGTTCTTC. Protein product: CASTQQVAGVYEQFF.

The CDR3 nucleotides read TGTGCCACCAGCAGCCGACTAGCTAGAATCGAGACCCAGTACTTC. As protein: CATSSRLARIETQYF. V and J are TRBV15 and TRBJ2-5, with 7 positions matching TRBD2. The J segment lost 5 bases and the V segment lost 3 bases, leaving 9 bases of the junction unmatched. Germline lookup yields CDR1 LNHNV and CDR2 YYDKDF (reference sequence). The CDR3 sequence is 15 residues long.

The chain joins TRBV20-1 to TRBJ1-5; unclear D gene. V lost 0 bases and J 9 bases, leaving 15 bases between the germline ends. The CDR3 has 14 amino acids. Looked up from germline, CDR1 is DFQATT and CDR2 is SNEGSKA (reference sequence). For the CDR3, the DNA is TGCAGTGCTAGAGAGTACGGCTTCGGGCGGCCCCAGCATTTT. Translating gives CSAREYGFGRPQHF.

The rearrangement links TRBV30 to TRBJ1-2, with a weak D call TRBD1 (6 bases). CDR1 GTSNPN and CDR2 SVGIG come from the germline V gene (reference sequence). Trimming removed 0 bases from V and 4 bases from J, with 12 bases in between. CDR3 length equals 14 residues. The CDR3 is CAWSVQGPSYGYTF. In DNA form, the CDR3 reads TGTGCCTGGAGTGTACAGGGACCCTCCTATGGCTACACCTTC.

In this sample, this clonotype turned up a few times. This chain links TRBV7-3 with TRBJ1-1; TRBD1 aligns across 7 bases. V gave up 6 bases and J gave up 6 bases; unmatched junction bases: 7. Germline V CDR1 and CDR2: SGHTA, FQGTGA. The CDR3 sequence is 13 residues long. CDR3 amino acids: CASSQGGTAEAFF. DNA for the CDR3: TGTGCCAGCAGTCAGGGGGGCACGGCTGAAGCTTTCTTT. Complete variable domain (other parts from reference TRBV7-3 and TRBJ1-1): GAGVSQTPSNKVTEKGKYVELRCDPISGHTALYWYRQSLGQGPEFLIYFQGTGAADDSGLPNDRFFAVRPEGSVSTLKIQRTERGDSAVYLCASSQGGTAEAFFGQGTRLTVV.

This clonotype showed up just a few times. The CDR3 nucleotides are TGCAGTGCTAGAGACGTCCCGACAGGGTACACAGATACGCAGTATTTT. Translating gives CSARDVPTGYTDTQYF. The rearrangement uses TRBV20-1 and TRBJ2-3; 7 bases agree with TRBD1. Germline CDR1 DFQATT, CDR2 SNEGSKA (reference sequence). The ends lost 0 bases at V and 2 bases at J; junction bases unmatched: 8. This CDR3 comprises 16 residues.

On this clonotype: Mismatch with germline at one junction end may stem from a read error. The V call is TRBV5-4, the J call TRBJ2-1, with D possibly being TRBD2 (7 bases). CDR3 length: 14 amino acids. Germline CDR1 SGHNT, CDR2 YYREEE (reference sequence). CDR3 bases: TGTGCCAGCAGCTCCAGAGGGGGGGCCAAAACGCAGTTTTTC. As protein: CASSSRGGAKTQFF.

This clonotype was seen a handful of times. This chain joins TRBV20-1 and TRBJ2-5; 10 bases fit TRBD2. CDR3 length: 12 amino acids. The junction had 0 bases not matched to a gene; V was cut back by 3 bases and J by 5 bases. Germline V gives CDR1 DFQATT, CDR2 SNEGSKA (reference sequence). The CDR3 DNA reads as TGCAGTGCTAGTAGCGGGAGGGAGACCCAGTACTTC. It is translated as CSASSGRETQYF.

CDR3 amino acids: CASSPQLAGVGEQYF. The CDR3 DNA follows: TGTGCCAGCAGCCCTCAACTAGCGGGGGTCGGAGAGCAGTACTTC. The chain joins TRBV9 to TRBJ2-7, with 11 bases identical to TRBD2. CDR3 length: 15 amino acids. The V and J ends lost 4 bases and 7 bases, in that order; junction bases with no gene match: 10. Germline V gives CDR1 SGDLS, CDR2 YYNGEE.

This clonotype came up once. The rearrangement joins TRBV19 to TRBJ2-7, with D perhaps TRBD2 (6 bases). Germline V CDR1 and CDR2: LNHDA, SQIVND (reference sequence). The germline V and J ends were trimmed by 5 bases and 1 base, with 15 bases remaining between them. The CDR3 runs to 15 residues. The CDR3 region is CASSPSASTSYEQYF. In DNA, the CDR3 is TGTGCCAGTAGTCCTAGCGCAAGTACGTCCTACGAGCAGTACTTC. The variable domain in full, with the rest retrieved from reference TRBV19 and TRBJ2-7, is DGGITQSPKYLFRKEGQNVTLSCEQNLNHDAMYWYRQDPGQGLRLIYYSQIVNDFQKGDIAEGYSVSREKKESFPLTVTSAQKNPTAFYLCASSPSASTSYEQYFGPGTRLTVT.

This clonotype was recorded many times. The DNA for the CDR3 is TGCGCCAGCAGCGCGGGACAGGGTGGCTACGAGCAGTACTTC. Translated, it gives CASSAGQGGYEQYF. This chain joins TRBV5-1 and TRBJ2-7, with TRBD1 matching over 9 bases. Germline lookup yields CDR1 SGHRS and CDR2 YFSETQ. The V segment lost 4 bases and the J segment 3 bases; nucleotides outside the gene matches: 5. The CDR3 loop spans 14 amino acids.

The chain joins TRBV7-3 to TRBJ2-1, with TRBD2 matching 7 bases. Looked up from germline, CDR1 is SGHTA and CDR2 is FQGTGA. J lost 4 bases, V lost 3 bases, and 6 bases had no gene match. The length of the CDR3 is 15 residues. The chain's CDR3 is CASSFDLAAYNEQFF. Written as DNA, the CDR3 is TGTGCCAGCAGCTTCGATCTAGCGGCTTACAATGAGCAGTTCTTC.

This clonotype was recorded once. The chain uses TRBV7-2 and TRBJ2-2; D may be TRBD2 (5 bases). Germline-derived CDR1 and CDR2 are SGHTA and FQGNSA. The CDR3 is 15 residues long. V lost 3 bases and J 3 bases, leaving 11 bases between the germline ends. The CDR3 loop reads CASSLRAADTGELFF. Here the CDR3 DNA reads TGTGCCAGCAGCTTGAGGGCTGCGGACACCGGGGAGCTGTTTTTT.

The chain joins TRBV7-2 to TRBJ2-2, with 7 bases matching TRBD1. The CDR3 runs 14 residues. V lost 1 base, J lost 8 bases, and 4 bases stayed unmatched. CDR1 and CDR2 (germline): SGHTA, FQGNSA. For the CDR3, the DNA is TGTGCCAGCAGCTTAGTGACAGGGTCTGGGGAGCTGTTTTTT. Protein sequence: CASSLVTGSGELFF.

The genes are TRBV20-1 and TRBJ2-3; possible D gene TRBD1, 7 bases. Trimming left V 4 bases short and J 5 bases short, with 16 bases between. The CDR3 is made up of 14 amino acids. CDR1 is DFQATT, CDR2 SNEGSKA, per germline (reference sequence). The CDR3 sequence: CSATRGAGGDTQYF. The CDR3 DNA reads TGCAGTGCTACCAGGGGGGCAGGAGGAGATACGCAGTATTTT.

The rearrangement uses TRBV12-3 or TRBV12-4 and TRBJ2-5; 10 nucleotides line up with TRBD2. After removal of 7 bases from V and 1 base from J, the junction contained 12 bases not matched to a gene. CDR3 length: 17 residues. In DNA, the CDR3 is TGTGCCAGCACCCGCCCCCGCACTAGCGGGGCCCAAGAGACCCAGTACTTC. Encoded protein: CASTRPRTSGAQETQYF.

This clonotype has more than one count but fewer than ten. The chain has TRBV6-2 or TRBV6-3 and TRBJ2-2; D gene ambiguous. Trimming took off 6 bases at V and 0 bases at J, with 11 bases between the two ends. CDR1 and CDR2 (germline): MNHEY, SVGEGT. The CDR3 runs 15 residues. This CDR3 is CASSRDGPNTGELFF. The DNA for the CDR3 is TGTGCCAGCAGCCGAGACGGACCGAACACCGGGGAGCTGTTTTTT.